The rows below give T cell receptor beta chains drawn from one sample of a study of blood T cell repertoires in COVID-19. Clones were read by immunoSEQ multiplex PCR, and TCRdb kept only the in-frame ones, dropping some. The sample records 200,000 or so clones, roughly four fifths being singletons. Sequenced sample: PBMCs or T cells enriched from blood (not recorded which). The receptors originated from a woman in her forties or fifties who had been exposed to COVID-19. The CDR3 runs from the conserved cysteine through the conserved F or W. Each record gives: J gene, clone size, V gene, D gene, CDR3 protein, CDR3 DNA. A D gene is named only where the DNA matches it firmly. The size entry is marked missing in some rows and otherwise reads once, few, many or a size class.

j_call: TRBJ2-7
clone_size: NA
v_call: TRBV7-9
d_call: NA
cdr3_aa: CASSLVVHEQYF
cdr3_nt: TGTGCCAGCAGCTTAGTCGTCCACGAGCAGTACTTC

j_call: TRBJ2-2
clone_size: NA
v_call: TRBV13
d_call: NA
cdr3_aa: CASSSVGAGELFF
cdr3_nt: TGTGCCAGCAGCTCCGTGGGCGCCGGGGAGCTGTTTTTT

j_call: TRBJ1-2
clone_size: once
v_call: TRBV18
d_call: NA
cdr3_aa: CASSPDTGGDYGYTF
cdr3_nt: TGTGCCAGCTCACCCGACACCGGGGGGGACTATGGCTACACCTTC

j_call: TRBJ2-1
clone_size: few
v_call: TRBV5-1
d_call: NA
cdr3_aa: CASSLSGYNEQFF
cdr3_nt: TGCGCCAGCAGCTTGTCAGGGTACAATGAGCAGTTCTTC

j_call: TRBJ2-5
clone_size: NA
v_call: TRBV24-1
d_call: TRBD2
cdr3_aa: CATSDPSGAIQETQYF
cdr3_nt: TGTGCCACCAGTGATCCTAGCGGGGCCATCCAAGAGACCCAGTACTTC

j_call: TRBJ2-1
clone_size: NA
v_call: TRBV5-5
d_call: NA
cdr3_aa: CASSSVTILGGHNEQFF
cdr3_nt: TGTGCCAGCAGCTCGGTGACGATTCTAGGAGGCCACAATGAGCAGTTCTTC

j_call: TRBJ2-7
clone_size: many
v_call: TRBV5-5
d_call: NA
cdr3_aa: CASSLITGRPYEQYF
cdr3_nt: TGTGCCAGCAGCTTGATTACAGGGAGACCCTACGAGCAGTACTTC

j_call: TRBJ1-6
clone_size: once
v_call: TRBV7-9
d_call: NA
cdr3_aa: CASRFLASSYNSPLHF
cdr3_nt: TGTGCCAGCAGATTCCTCGCTAGCTCCTATAATTCACCCCTCCACTTT

j_call: TRBJ1-1
clone_size: few
v_call: TRBV30
d_call: NA
cdr3_aa: CAWSAGGFPEAFF
cdr3_nt: TGTGCCTGGAGTGCGGGGGGCTTCCCTGAAGCTTTCTTT

j_call: TRBJ2-3
clone_size: NA
v_call: TRBV3-1/TRBV3-2
d_call: NA
cdr3_aa: CASSQGPSAADTQYF
cdr3_nt: TGTGCCAGCAGCCAGGGCCCCTCAGCCGCAGATACGCAGTATTTT

j_call: TRBJ2-1
clone_size: NA
v_call: TRBV30
d_call: TRBD1
cdr3_aa: CAWSRDRSGQWNEQFF
cdr3_nt: TGTGCCTGGAGTCGGGACAGGAGCGGCCAGTGGAATGAGCAGTTCTTC

j_call: TRBJ1-1
clone_size: NA
v_call: TRBV19
d_call: NA
cdr3_aa: CASSPMMNTEAFF
cdr3_nt: TGTGCCAGTAGTCCTATGATGAACACTGAAGCTTTCTTT

j_call: TRBJ2-3
clone_size: NA
v_call: TRBV9
d_call: NA
cdr3_aa: CASSVEAGRSTDTQYF
cdr3_nt: TGTGCCAGCAGCGTAGAGGCGGGGCGTAGCACAGATACGCAGTATTTT

j_call: TRBJ1-1
clone_size: NA
v_call: TRBV28
d_call: NA
cdr3_aa: CASSLYPENTEAFF
cdr3_nt: TGTGCCAGCAGTTTATACCCAGAGAACACTGAAGCTTTCTTT

j_call: TRBJ1-2
clone_size: NA
v_call: TRBV14
d_call: NA
cdr3_aa: CASSPPWGGGGGYTF
cdr3_nt: TGTGCCAGCAGCCCCCCATGGGGAGGAGGTGGTGGCTACACCTTC

j_call: TRBJ1-5
clone_size: NA
v_call: TRBV19
d_call: NA
cdr3_aa: CASRPHQGYNQPQHF
cdr3_nt: TGTGCCAGTAGGCCTCATCAGGGCTACAATCAGCCCCAGCATTTT

j_call: TRBJ2-3
clone_size: NA
v_call: TRBV12-3/TRBV12-4
d_call: NA
cdr3_aa: CASSLGHTDTQYF
cdr3_nt: TGTGCCAGCAGTTTAGGACATACAGATACGCAGTATTTT

j_call: TRBJ1-2
clone_size: few
v_call: TRBV5-4
d_call: NA
cdr3_aa: CASTQGRAGYGYTF
cdr3_nt: TGTGCCAGCACCCAGGGCAGGGCGGGGTATGGCTACACCTTC

j_call: TRBJ1-2
clone_size: NA
v_call: TRBV7-9
d_call: TRBD1
cdr3_aa: CASTQHSGGNYGYTF
cdr3_nt: TGTGCCAGCACCCAACATTCAGGGGGTAACTATGGCTACACCTTC

j_call: TRBJ2-1
clone_size: NA
v_call: TRBV30
d_call: TRBD2
cdr3_aa: CAWSPGGQFEQFF
cdr3_nt: TGTGCCTGGAGCCCGGGGGGGCAGTTTGAGCAGTTCTTC

j_call: TRBJ1-1
clone_size: few
v_call: TRBV12-3/TRBV12-4
d_call: NA
cdr3_aa: CASSFGNTEAFF
cdr3_nt: TGTGCCAGCAGTTTCGGGAACACTGAAGCTTTCTTT

j_call: TRBJ2-5
clone_size: NA
v_call: TRBV3-1/TRBV3-2
d_call: NA
cdr3_aa: CASSHRGSQETQYF
cdr3_nt: TGTGCCAGCAGCCACAGGGGTAGCCAAGAGACCCAGTACTTC

j_call: TRBJ1-4
clone_size: NA
v_call: TRBV7-9
d_call: NA
cdr3_aa: CASSLATGTSTNEKLFF
cdr3_nt: TGTGCCAGCAGCCTCGCGACGGGGACTTCAACTAATGAAAAACTGTTTTTT

j_call: TRBJ1-3
clone_size: few
v_call: TRBV11-2
d_call: TRBD1
cdr3_aa: CASSTPMSRGLGNTIYF
cdr3_nt: TGTGCCAGCAGCACACCCATGTCCAGGGGGCTCGGAAACACCATATATTTT

j_call: TRBJ1-1
clone_size: NA
v_call: TRBV5-6
d_call: NA
cdr3_aa: CASSSPGGSLRPAFF
cdr3_nt: TGTGCCAGCAGCTCCCCGGGGGGATCACTCAGGCCAGCTTTCTTT

j_call: TRBJ1-6
clone_size: NA
v_call: TRBV21-1
d_call: NA
cdr3_aa: CASSRPGTGNDNSPLHF
cdr3_nt: TGTGCCAGCAGCAGACCCGGGACAGGGAACGATAATTCACCCCTCCACTTT

j_call: TRBJ2-7
clone_size: NA
v_call: TRBV7-9
d_call: TRBD2
cdr3_aa: CASSLPGTSGVPPYEQYF
cdr3_nt: TGTGCCAGCAGCTTACCCGGGACTAGCGGGGTTCCACCCTACGAGCAGTACTTC

j_call: TRBJ1-1
clone_size: NA
v_call: TRBV7-9
d_call: NA
cdr3_aa: CASSLDLLNTEAFF
cdr3_nt: TGTGCCAGCAGCTTAGACCTACTGAACACTGAAGCTTTCTTT

j_call: TRBJ1-2
clone_size: NA
v_call: TRBV19
d_call: NA
cdr3_aa: CASTPTDNYGYTF
cdr3_nt: TGTGCCAGTACACCGACAGATAACTATGGCTACACCTTC

j_call: TRBJ2-7
clone_size: NA
v_call: TRBV7-6
d_call: TRBD2
cdr3_aa: CASSRLAGSYEQYF
cdr3_nt: TGTGCCAGCAGCCGGCTAGCGGGCTCCTACGAGCAGTACTTC

j_call: TRBJ2-2
clone_size: few
v_call: TRBV4-1
d_call: NA
cdr3_aa: CASSNRNILRGPTGELFF
cdr3_nt: TGCGCCAGCAGCAATCGGAACATCTTGCGGGGGCCCACTGGGGAGCTGTTTTTT

j_call: TRBJ1-2
clone_size: NA
v_call: TRBV27
d_call: TRBD1
cdr3_aa: CASRSRTGGLDYGYTF
cdr3_nt: TGTGCCAGCAGATCTCGGACAGGGGGGCTTGACTATGGCTACACCTTC

j_call: TRBJ2-1
clone_size: NA
v_call: TRBV2
d_call: NA
cdr3_aa: CASRAMRGVNNEQFF
cdr3_nt: TGTGCCAGCAGGGCCATGCGCGGGGTTAACAATGAGCAGTTCTTC

j_call: TRBJ1-5
clone_size: NA
v_call: TRBV7-8
d_call: TRBD1
cdr3_aa: CASSFLDREGQPQHF
cdr3_nt: TGTGCCAGCAGCTTCCTGGACAGGGAAGGCCAGCCCCAGCATTTT

j_call: TRBJ2-3
clone_size: NA
v_call: TRBV6-4
d_call: NA
cdr3_aa: CASSEVPSSGTDTQYF
cdr3_nt: TGTGCCAGCAGTGAAGTCCCTAGCTCTGGCACAGATACGCAGTATTTT

j_call: TRBJ2-3
clone_size: NA
v_call: TRBV20-1
d_call: TRBD2
cdr3_aa: CSASSELAGGFNF
cdr3_nt: TGCAGTGCTAGTTCCGAACTAGCGGGGGGGTTCAATTTT

j_call: TRBJ2-1
clone_size: NA
v_call: TRBV11-3
d_call: TRBD2
cdr3_aa: CASSGTSGSYNEQFF
cdr3_nt: TGTGCCAGCAGCGGGACTAGCGGCTCCTACAATGAGCAGTTCTTC

j_call: TRBJ2-3
clone_size: once
v_call: TRBV7-2
d_call: NA
cdr3_aa: CASSSLPGTDTQYF
cdr3_nt: TGTGCCAGCAGCTCCTTGCCAGGCACAGATACGCAGTATTTT

j_call: TRBJ1-6
clone_size: NA
v_call: TRBV2
d_call: NA
cdr3_aa: CASRDGQASSSPLHF
cdr3_nt: TGTGCCAGCCGCGATGGGCAAGCCTCGAGTTCACCCCTCCACTTT

j_call: TRBJ1-1
clone_size: NA
v_call: TRBV6-2/TRBV6-3
d_call: NA
cdr3_aa: CASSQPGRRRTEAFF
cdr3_nt: TGTGCCAGCAGTCAGCCGGGCCGGAGGAGGACTGAAGCTTTCTTT

j_call: TRBJ1-2
clone_size: NA
v_call: TRBV3-1/TRBV3-2
d_call: TRBD1
cdr3_aa: CASSLRTGLYGYTF
cdr3_nt: TGTGCCAGCAGCCTGAGGACAGGGCTCTATGGCTACACCTTC

j_call: TRBJ1-1
clone_size: NA
v_call: TRBV11-2
d_call: NA
cdr3_aa: CASSRQTDRLEAFF
cdr3_nt: TGTGCCAGCAGCCGGCAGACCGACAGGTTAGAAGCTTTCTTT

j_call: TRBJ2-7
clone_size: NA
v_call: TRBV5-1
d_call: NA
cdr3_aa: CASSWVGGTAYEQYF
cdr3_nt: TGCGCCAGCAGCTGGGTCGGGGGAACGGCCTACGAGCAGTACTTC

j_call: TRBJ2-3
clone_size: NA
v_call: TRBV7-8
d_call: NA
cdr3_aa: CASSALLASSTDTQYF
cdr3_nt: TGTGCCAGCAGCGCGCTACTAGCTTCTAGCACAGATACGCAGTATTTT

j_call: TRBJ1-1
clone_size: NA
v_call: TRBV3-1/TRBV3-2
d_call: NA
cdr3_aa: CASSHSTGRTEAFF
cdr3_nt: TGTGCCAGCAGCCATTCAACAGGGAGAACTGAAGCTTTCTTT

j_call: TRBJ1-1
clone_size: NA
v_call: TRBV18
d_call: NA
cdr3_aa: CASSPIGIGRANTEAFF
cdr3_nt: TGTGCCAGCTCACCAATAGGAATCGGGCGGGCGAACACTGAAGCTTTCTTT

j_call: TRBJ1-4
clone_size: NA
v_call: TRBV7-9
d_call: NA
cdr3_aa: CASSWLATNEKLFF
cdr3_nt: TGTGCCAGCAGCTGGCTCGCAACTAATGAAAAACTGTTTTTT

j_call: TRBJ2-1
clone_size: NA
v_call: TRBV2
d_call: NA
cdr3_aa: CASRPGSLGNEQFF
cdr3_nt: TGTGCCAGCAGACCCGGGTCCCTCGGAAATGAGCAGTTCTTC

j_call: TRBJ2-5
clone_size: once
v_call: TRBV4-1
d_call: NA
cdr3_aa: CASSLAGSQETQYF
cdr3_nt: TGCGCCAGCTCCCTGGCAGGCAGCCAAGAGACCCAGTACTTC

j_call: TRBJ2-2
clone_size: once
v_call: TRBV15
d_call: NA
cdr3_aa: CATSREGLPNTGELFF
cdr3_nt: TGTGCCACCAGCAGAGAAGGACTCCCGAACACCGGGGAGCTGTTTTTT

j_call: TRBJ1-2
clone_size: NA
v_call: TRBV24-1
d_call: NA
cdr3_aa: CATSDPARGESGYTF
cdr3_nt: TGTGCCACCAGTGACCCCGCCCGCGGGGAGAGCGGCTACACCTTC

j_call: TRBJ2-3
clone_size: NA
v_call: TRBV12-3/TRBV12-4
d_call: TRBD2
cdr3_aa: CASIWTSTDTQYF
cdr3_nt: TGTGCCAGCATCTGGACTAGTACAGATACGCAGTATTTT

j_call: TRBJ2-2
clone_size: few
v_call: TRBV9
d_call: NA
cdr3_aa: CASSVGPNPNTGELFF
cdr3_nt: TGTGCCAGCAGCGTAGGGCCAAACCCGAACACCGGGGAGCTGTTTTTT

j_call: TRBJ2-5
clone_size: few
v_call: TRBV5-1
d_call: TRBD2
cdr3_aa: CASSLPATGGGRETQYF
cdr3_nt: TGCGCCAGCAGCCTCCCCGCGACGGGGGGGGGAAGGGAGACCCAGTACTTC

j_call: TRBJ1-1
clone_size: few
v_call: TRBV5-1
d_call: TRBD1
cdr3_aa: CASSRTGQGSEAFF
cdr3_nt: TGCGCCAGCAGCCGGACAGGCCAGGGGAGTGAAGCTTTCTTT

j_call: TRBJ1-3
clone_size: NA
v_call: TRBV30
d_call: NA
cdr3_aa: CAWSSDTLSSGNTIYF
cdr3_nt: TGTGCCTGGAGCTCTGACACCCTCAGTTCTGGAAACACCATATATTTT

j_call: TRBJ1-5
clone_size: NA
v_call: TRBV19
d_call: NA
cdr3_aa: CASSIGHNQPQHF
cdr3_nt: TGTGCCAGTAGTATAGGACACAATCAGCCCCAGCATTTT

j_call: TRBJ1-1
clone_size: NA
v_call: TRBV5-4
d_call: NA
cdr3_aa: CASSVTQGKNTEAFF
cdr3_nt: TGTGCCAGCAGCGTAACGCAGGGTAAGAACACTGAAGCTTTCTTT